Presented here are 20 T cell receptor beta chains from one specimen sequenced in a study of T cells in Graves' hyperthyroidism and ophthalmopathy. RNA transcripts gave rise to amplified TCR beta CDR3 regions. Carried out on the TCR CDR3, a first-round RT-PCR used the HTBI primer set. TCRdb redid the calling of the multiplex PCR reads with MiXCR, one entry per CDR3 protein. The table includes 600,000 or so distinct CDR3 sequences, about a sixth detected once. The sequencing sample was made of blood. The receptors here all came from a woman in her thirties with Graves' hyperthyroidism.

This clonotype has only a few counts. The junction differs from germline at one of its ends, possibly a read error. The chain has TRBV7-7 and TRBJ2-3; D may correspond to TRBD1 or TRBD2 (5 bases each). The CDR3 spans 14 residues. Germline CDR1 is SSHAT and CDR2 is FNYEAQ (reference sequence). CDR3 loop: CASSSRGASDTQYF. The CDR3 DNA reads TGTGCTAGCAGCTCCCGAGGGGCGTCAGATACGCAGTATTTT.

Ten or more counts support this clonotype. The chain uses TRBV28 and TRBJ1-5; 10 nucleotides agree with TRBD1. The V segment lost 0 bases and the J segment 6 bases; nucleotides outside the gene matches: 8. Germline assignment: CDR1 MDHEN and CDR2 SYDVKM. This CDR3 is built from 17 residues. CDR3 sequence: CASSLWGRDRGVQPQHF. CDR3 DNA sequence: TGTGCCAGCAGTTTATGGGGCCGGGACAGGGGCGTTCAGCCCCAGCATTTT.

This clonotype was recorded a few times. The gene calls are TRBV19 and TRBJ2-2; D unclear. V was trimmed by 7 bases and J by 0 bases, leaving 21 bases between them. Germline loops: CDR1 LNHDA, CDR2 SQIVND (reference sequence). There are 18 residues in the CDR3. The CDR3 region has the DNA TGTGCCAGTACCTATCCCCCCTACTCGACCGCGAACACCGGGGAGCTGTTTTTT. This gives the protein CASTYPPYSTANTGELFF.

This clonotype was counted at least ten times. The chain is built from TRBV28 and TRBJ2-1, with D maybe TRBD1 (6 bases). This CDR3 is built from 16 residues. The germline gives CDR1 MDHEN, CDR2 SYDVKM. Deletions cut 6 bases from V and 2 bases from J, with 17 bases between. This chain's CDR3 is CASSLGQFLAYNEQFF. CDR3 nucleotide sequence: TGTGCCAGCAGCCTAGGACAGTTCCTTGCCTACAATGAGCAGTTCTTC.

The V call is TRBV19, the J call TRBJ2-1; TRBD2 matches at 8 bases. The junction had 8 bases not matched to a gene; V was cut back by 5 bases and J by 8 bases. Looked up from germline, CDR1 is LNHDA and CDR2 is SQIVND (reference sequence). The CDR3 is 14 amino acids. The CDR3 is CASSLPGGGDEQFF. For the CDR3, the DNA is TGTGCCAGTAGTCTTCCGGGGGGGGGCGATGAGCAGTTCTTC.

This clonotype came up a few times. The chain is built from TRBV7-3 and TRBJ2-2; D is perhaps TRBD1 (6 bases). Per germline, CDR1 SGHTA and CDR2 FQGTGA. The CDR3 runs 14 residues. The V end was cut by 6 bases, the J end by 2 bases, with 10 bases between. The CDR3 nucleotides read TGTGCCAGCAGACAACAGGGTAACACCGGGGAGCTGTTTTTT. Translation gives CASRQQGNTGELFF.

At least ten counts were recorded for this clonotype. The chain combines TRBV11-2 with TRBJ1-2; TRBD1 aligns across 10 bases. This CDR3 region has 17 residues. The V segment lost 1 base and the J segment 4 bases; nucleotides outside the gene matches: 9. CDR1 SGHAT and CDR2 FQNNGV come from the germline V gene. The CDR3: CASSLAGQGFHPYGYTF. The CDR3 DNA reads TGTGCCAGCAGCTTAGCGGGACAGGGGTTTCACCCCTATGGCTACACCTTC.

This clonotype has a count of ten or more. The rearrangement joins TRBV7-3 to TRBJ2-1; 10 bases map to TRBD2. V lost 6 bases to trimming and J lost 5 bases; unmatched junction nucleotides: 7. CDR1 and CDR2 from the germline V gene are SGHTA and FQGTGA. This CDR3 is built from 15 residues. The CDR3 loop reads CASRVGLAPDNEQFF. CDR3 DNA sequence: TGTGCCAGCAGGGTGGGACTAGCGCCCGACAATGAGCAGTTCTTC. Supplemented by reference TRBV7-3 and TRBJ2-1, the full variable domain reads GAGVSQTPSNKVTEKGKYVELRCDPISGHTALYWYRQSLGQGPEFLIYFQGTGAADDSGLPNDRFFAVRPEGSVSTLKIQRTERGDSAVYLCASRVGLAPDNEQFFGPGTRLTVL.

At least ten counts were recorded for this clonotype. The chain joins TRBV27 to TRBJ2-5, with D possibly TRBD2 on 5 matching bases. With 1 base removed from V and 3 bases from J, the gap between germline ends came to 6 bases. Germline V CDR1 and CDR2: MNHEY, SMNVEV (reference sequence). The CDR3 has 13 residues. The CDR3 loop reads CASSLFGEETQYF. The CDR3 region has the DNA TGTGCCAGCAGTTTATTCGGGGAAGAGACCCAGTACTTC.

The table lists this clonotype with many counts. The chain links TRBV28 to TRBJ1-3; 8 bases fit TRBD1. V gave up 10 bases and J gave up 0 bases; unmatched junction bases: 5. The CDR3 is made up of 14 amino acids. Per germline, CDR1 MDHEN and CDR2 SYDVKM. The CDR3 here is CATGGTGSGNTIYF. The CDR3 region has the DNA TGTGCCACCGGGGGGACAGGCTCTGGAAACACCATATATTTT.

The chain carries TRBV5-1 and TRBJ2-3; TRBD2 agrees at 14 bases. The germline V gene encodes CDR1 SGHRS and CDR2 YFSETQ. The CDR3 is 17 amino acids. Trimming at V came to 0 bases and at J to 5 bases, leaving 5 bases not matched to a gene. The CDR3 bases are TGCGCCAGCAGCTTGGGACTAGCGGGAGGGCGGGAAGATACGCAGTATTTT. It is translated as CASSLGLAGGREDTQYF.

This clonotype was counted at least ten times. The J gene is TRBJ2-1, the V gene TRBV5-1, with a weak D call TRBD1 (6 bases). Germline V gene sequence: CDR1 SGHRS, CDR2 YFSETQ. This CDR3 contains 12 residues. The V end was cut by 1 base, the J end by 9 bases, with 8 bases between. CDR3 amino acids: CASSLTGSEQFF. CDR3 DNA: TGCGCCAGCAGCTTGACAGGGAGTGAGCAGTTCTTC.

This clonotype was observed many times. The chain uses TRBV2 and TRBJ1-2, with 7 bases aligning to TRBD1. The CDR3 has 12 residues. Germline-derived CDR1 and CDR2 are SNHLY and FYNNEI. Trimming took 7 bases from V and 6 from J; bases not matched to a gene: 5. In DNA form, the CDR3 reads TGTGCCAGCAACAGGGGACCCAATGGCTACACCTTC. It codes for CASNRGPNGYTF.

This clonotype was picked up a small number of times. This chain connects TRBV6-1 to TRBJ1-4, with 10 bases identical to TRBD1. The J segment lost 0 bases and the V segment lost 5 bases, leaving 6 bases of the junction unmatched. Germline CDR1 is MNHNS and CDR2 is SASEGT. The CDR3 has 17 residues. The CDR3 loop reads CASSPWTGGTTNEKLFF. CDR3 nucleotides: TGTGCCAGCAGTCCTTGGACAGGGGGGACAACTAATGAAAAACTGTTTTTT.

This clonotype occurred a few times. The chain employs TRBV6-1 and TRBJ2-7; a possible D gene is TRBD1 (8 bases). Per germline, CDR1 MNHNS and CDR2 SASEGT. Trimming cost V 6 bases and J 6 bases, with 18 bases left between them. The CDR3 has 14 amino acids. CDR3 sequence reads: CASSQTGGGGEQYF. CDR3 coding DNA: TGTGCCAGCAGCCAAACAGGGGGGGGGGGCGAGCAGTACTTC.

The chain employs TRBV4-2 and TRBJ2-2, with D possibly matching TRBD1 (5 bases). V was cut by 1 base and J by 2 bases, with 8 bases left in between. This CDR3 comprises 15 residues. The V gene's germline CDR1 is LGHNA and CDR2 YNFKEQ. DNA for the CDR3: TGTGCCAGCAGCCAAGTACAGGACAACACCGGGGAGCTGTTTTTT. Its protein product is CASSQVQDNTGELFF.

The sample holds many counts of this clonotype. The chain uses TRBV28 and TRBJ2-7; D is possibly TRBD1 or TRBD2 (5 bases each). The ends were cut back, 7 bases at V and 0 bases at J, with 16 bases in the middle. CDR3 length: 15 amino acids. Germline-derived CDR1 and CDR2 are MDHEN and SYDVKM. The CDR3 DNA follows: TGTGCCAGCAAATCGGGACGTACGAGCTCCTACGAGCAGTACTTC. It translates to CASKSGRTSSYEQYF.

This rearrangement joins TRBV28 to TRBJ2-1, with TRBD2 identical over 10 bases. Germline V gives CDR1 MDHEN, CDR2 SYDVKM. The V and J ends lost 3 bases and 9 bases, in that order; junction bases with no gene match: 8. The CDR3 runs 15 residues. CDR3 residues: CASSFLTLAGVEQFF. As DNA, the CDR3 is TGTGCCAGCAGTTTTTTAACCCTAGCGGGAGTTGAGCAGTTCTTC.

CDR3 sequence reads: CASRRGQGATNEKLFF. CDR3 sequence (DNA): TGTGCCAGCAGACGCGGACAGGGAGCAACTAATGAAAAACTGTTTTTT. This chain joins TRBV3-1 and TRBJ1-4; 8 bases are shared with TRBD1. Germline CDR1 is LGHDT and CDR2 is YNNKEL (reference sequence). V shed 6 bases, J shed 0 bases, and the junction held 6 bases outside the gene matches. This CDR3 is built from 16 residues.

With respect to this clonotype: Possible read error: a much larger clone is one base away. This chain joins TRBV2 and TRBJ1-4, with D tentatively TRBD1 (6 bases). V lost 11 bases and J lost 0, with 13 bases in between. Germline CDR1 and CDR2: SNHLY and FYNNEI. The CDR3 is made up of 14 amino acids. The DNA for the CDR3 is TGTGCCGGCCGGGCAGGGGCAACTAATGAAAAACTGTTTTTT. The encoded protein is CAGRAGATNEKLFF.